These T cell receptor beta chains were read from a single sample in a study of cytomegalovirus exposure and HLA in healthy donors. Here immunoSEQ multiplex PCR was the method, and the copy in TCRdb shows in-frame clones only, minus some. Among 150,000 to 200,000 clones listed, approximately 80% were seen once. Sample: PBMCs. The receptors originated from a woman aged 40 to 50 in good health and CMV-seronegative. CDR3s include the opening cysteine and the closing phenylalanine or tryptophan. Each record gives: V gene, clone size, D gene, J gene, CDR3 protein, CDR3 DNA. D genes are given only for firm matches. Clone sizes are given selectively: once, few, many, or a class where the clone is expanded.

TRBV16,.,.,TRBJ1-2,CASSQSHIGPNYGYTF,TGTGCCAGCAGCCAATCGCATATTGGGCCAAACTATGGCTACACCTTC
TRBV19,.,.,TRBJ1-5,CASGAGPNSNQPQHF,TGTGCCAGTGGCGCGGGCCCAAATAGCAATCAGCCCCAGCATTTT
TRBV19,.,TRBD1,TRBJ1-6,CASSIGGLQGASLWMSANSPLHF,TGTGCCAGTAGTATAGGTGGATTACAGGGGGCCTCTCTTTGGATGAGTGCTAATTCACCCCTCCACTTT
TRBV5-4,.,.,TRBJ2-2,CASSLFGGGPPGELFF,TGTGCCAGCAGCTTGTTCGGCGGGGGCCCCCCCGGGGAGCTGTTTTTT
TRBV9,few,.,TRBJ2-5,CASSVSNVGGETQYF,TGTGCCAGCAGCGTTAGTAATGTGGGAGGAGAGACCCAGTACTTC
TRBV6-6,.,TRBD2,TRBJ2-2,CASSLGLAGEVGELFF,TGTGCCAGCAGTTTAGGACTAGCGGGAGAGGTCGGGGAGCTGTTTTTT
TRBV9,.,.,TRBJ1-4,CASSVGTATEKLFF,TGTGCCAGCAGCGTAGGGACAGCGACCGAAAAACTGTTTTTT
TRBV6-1,few,TRBD1,TRBJ1-3,CASSEMGQGANTIYF,TGTGCCAGCAGTGAAATGGGACAGGGGGCGAACACCATATATTTT
TRBV7-2,.,.,TRBJ1-1,CASSLTVITEAFF,TGTGCCAGCAGCCTGACAGTGATCACTGAAGCTTTCTTT
TRBV28,.,.,TRBJ2-5,CASSPSWGRETQYF,TGTGCCAGCAGTCCCTCCTGGGGGCGGGAGACCCAGTACTTC
TRBV5-6,.,.,TRBJ1-5,CASSLAGNQPQHF,TGTGCCAGCAGCTTAGCAGGGAATCAGCCCCAGCATTTT
TRBV7-2,few,.,TRBJ1-1,CASSLEPRGGMNTEAFF,TGTGCCAGCAGCTTAGAACCGAGGGGAGGGATGAACACTGAAGCTTTCTTT
TRBV15,.,.,TRBJ2-7,CATSRDPAGYEQYF,TGTGCCACCAGCAGAGACCCAGCAGGGTACGAGCAGTACTTC
TRBV11-1,.,.,TRBJ2-7,CASSLAQKFDEQYF,TGTGCCAGCAGCTTAGCTCAGAAATTTGACGAGCAGTACTTC
TRBV29-1,.,TRBD1,TRBJ1-4,CSVEEGTVGEKLFF,TGCAGCGTTGAAGAGGGGACAGTTGGGGAAAAACTGTTTTTT
TRBV4-2,.,.,TRBJ2-4,CASSQDWGFGGLAKNIQYF,TGTGCCAGCAGCCAAGATTGGGGGTTTGGGGGCCTAGCCAAAAACATTCAGTACTTC
TRBV4-2,.,TRBD2,TRBJ2-5,CASSQDYGVGTGGETQYF,TGTGCCAGCAGCCAAGATTACGGGGTGGGGACGGGAGGGGAGACCCAGTACTTC